A selection of T cell receptor beta chains follows, all from one sample in a study of T-cell reconstitution after alpha-beta-depleted transplantation in children. TCRdb passed the PCR reads through MiXCR, listing each CDR3 protein once. The sample carries under 6,500 distinct CDR3 sequences, roughly 15% recorded once. Sequences were derived from PBMCs, mostly from graft donor cells, sampled 180 days after TCRalphabeta/CD19-depleted stem cell transplant. These receptor sequences come from a patient aged 2 to 9 who had a stem cell transplant for inherited bone marrow failure, so the T cells may come from the graft donor. CDR3s include the opening cysteine and the closing phenylalanine or tryptophan. A D gene is named only where the DNA matches it firmly. Some rows mark clone size as missing; the rest say once, few, many or name a class of expanded clone.

CDR3 length	V gene	J gene	D gene	clone size	CDR3 DNA	CDR3 protein
16	TRBV11-2	TRBJ2-1	.	many	TGTGCCAGCAGCTTAGATTACGGGAGCTTGGCCAATGAGCAGTTCTTC	CASSLDYGSLANEQFF
12	TRBV28	TRBJ2-5	TRBD1	many	TGTGCCAGCGACAGGGGGTGGGAGACCCAGTACTTC	CASDRGWETQYF
18	TRBV6-5	TRBJ2-1	TRBD2	many	TGTGCCACCTTGACTAGCGGGCCTACTGCCGGCGGTTTCAATGAGCAGTTCTTC	CATLTSGPTAGGFNEQFF
15	TRBV28	TRBJ2-3	.	medium-sized	TGTGCCAGCAGTTTCCTGCAGGTTAGGGCAGATACGCAGTATTTT	CASSFLQVRADTQYF
12	TRBV10-3	TRBJ2-2	.	.	TGTGCCATCAGTTATAACACCGGGGAGCTGTTTTTT	CAISYNTGELFF
15	TRBV7-9	TRBJ1-4	TRBD1	many	TGTGCCAGCAGCTCCTGGGACAGGGGAGACGAAAAACTGTTTTTT	CASSSWDRGDEKLFF
16	TRBV9	TRBJ2-4	.	many	TGTGCCAGCAGCGTAGGAGACTCGAGAGCCAAAAACATTCAGTACTTC	CASSVGDSRAKNIQYF
16	TRBV18	TRBJ2-1	TRBD2	.	TGTGCCAGCTCACCGCAACCTAGCGGGAGAGGCGGTGAGCAGTTCTTC	CASSPQPSGRGGEQFF
15	TRBV6-4	TRBJ1-5	.	many	TGTGCCAGCAGTGACTCGTTCCCAGGCAATCAGCCCCAGCATTTT	CASSDSFPGNQPQHF
16	TRBV5-5	TRBJ2-3	TRBD2	many	TGTGCCAGCAGGCTGACTAGCGGGACAAGCACAGATACGCAGTATTTT	CASRLTSGTSTDTQYF
13	TRBV7-2	TRBJ2-1	.	.	TGTGCCAGCAGCTCGGGACTTTACAATGAGCAGTTCTTC	CASSSGLYNEQFF
15	TRBV10-3	TRBJ2-7	TRBD1	many	TGTGCCATCAGTGCGGCAGGGGGTGGTAACTACGAGCAGTACTTC	CAISAAGGGNYEQYF
15	TRBV29-1	TRBJ1-1	.	many	TGCAGCGCCCCCCAGGACGGGGAAAGGGGCACTGAAGCTTTCTTT	CSAPQDGERGTEAFF
16	TRBV24-1	TRBJ2-4	.	many	TGTGCCACCAGTGACCAGACGGCCCCAGCCAAAAACATTCAGTACTTC	CATSDQTAPAKNIQYF
14	TRBV12-3/TRBV12-4	TRBJ1-3	.	many	TGTGCCAGCACCCGAGGGGGTTTAGGAAACACCATATATTTT	CASTRGGLGNTIYF
17	TRBV4-2	TRBJ1-4	.	many	TGTGCCAGCAGCCAACACACCGACGGACCGATTAATGAAAAACTGTTTTTT	CASSQHTDGPINEKLFF
15	TRBV12-3/TRBV12-4	TRBJ2-2	.	.	TGTGCCAGCAGTTTTCGGGCGAGGGACACCGGGGAGCTGTTTTTT	CASSFRARDTGELFF
16	TRBV4-1	TRBJ1-1	.	many	TGCGCCAGCAGCCCGAGACGACACTTATATGAGACTGAAGCTTTCTTT	CASSPRRHLYETEAFF
18	TRBV11-1	TRBJ2-3	TRBD1	.	TGTGCCAGCAGCTCGACGCCGGGACAGGGTCGGAGCACAGATACGCAGTATTTT	CASSSTPGQGRSTDTQYF
19	TRBV9	TRBJ2-1	TRBD1	.	TGTGCCAGCAGCGTAGCTGGGACAGGGAGTGGGGGCTCCTACAATGAGCAGTTCTTC	CASSVAGTGSGGSYNEQFF
13	TRBV28	TRBJ1-2	.	many	TGTGCCAGCAGTTTGGGGAACTTATATGGCTACACCTTC	CASSLGNLYGYTF
16	TRBV13	TRBJ2-5	.	many	TGTGCCAGCAGCCCAGACAGCTTCAACCTCCAAGAGACCCAGTACTTC	CASSPDSFNLQETQYF
15	TRBV5-1	TRBJ2-2	.	many	TGCGCCAGCAGCGATCTGACAGTTGTTACCGGGGAGCTGTTTTTT	CASSDLTVVTGELFF
12	TRBV20-1	TRBJ2-7	TRBD1	many	TGCAGTGCCGGGACAGGGGAGTTCGAGCAGTACTTC	CSAGTGEFEQYF
15	TRBV7-9	TRBJ1-4	TRBD1	many	TGTGCCAGCAGCCCGGACAGGGCGGTTAATGAAAAACTGTTTTTT	CASSPDRAVNEKLFF
13	TRBV25-1	TRBJ2-7	TRBD1	many	TGTGCCAGCAGTGCGGGGACAGCCTACGAGCAGTACTTC	CASSAGTAYEQYF
17	TRBV5-1	TRBJ2-2	TRBD2	many	TGCGCCAGCAGCTTGGGGGTACTAGCGGCGAACACCGGGGAGCTGTTTTTT	CASSLGVLAANTGELFF
12	TRBV2	TRBJ1-2	.	many	TGTGCCAGCAGTGCCCATAACTATGGCTACACCTTC	CASSAHNYGYTF
14	TRBV4-3	TRBJ1-5	.	many	TGCGCCAGCAGCCCTCGGGCCCTCAATCAGCCCCAGCATTTT	CASSPRALNQPQHF
17	TRBV6-5	TRBJ1-6	TRBD1	many	TGTGCCAGCAGTAACACATGGACAGGGGGCTCCAGGTCACCCCTCCACTTT	CASSNTWTGGSRSPLHF
14	TRBV12-3/TRBV12-4	TRBJ2-5	.	many	TGTGCCAGCAGTTTATTAGTCCGCTCTTCGACCCAGTACTTC	CASSLLVRSSTQYF
16	TRBV13	TRBJ1-2	.	many	TGTGCCAGCAGCCCACAGCACCACAGGGAAAACTATGGCTACACCTTC	CASSPQHHRENYGYTF
13	TRBV5-1	TRBJ2-7	.	many	TGCGCCAGCAGCTTGCACAGACCCTACGAGCAGTACTTC	CASSLHRPYEQYF
15	TRBV4-3	TRBJ1-6	.	many	TGCGCCAGCAGCCAAGATGGGGGATATAATTCACCCCTCCACTTT	CASSQDGGYNSPLHF
15	TRBV5-1	TRBJ2-1	TRBD2	many	TGCGCCAGCAGCTTGCAAACTCAGCGGGAGCGGCGGCAGTTCTTC	CASSLQTQRERRQFF
16	TRBV27	TRBJ1-3	TRBD1	many	TGTGCCAGCAGCCGTATAGGGACAGGGGCTGGAAACACCATATATTTT	CASSRIGTGAGNTIYF
13	TRBV7-2	TRBJ1-1	.	many	TGTGCCAGCCAAGCGGGCTCCTTCACTGAAGCTTTCTTT	CASQAGSFTEAFF
16	TRBV11-2	TRBJ2-1	TRBD2	many	TGTGCCAGCAGCTTTAGATTAAGGCGGGAGAATAATGAGCAGTTCTTC	CASSFRLRRENNEQFF
16	TRBV5-1	TRBJ2-7	TRBD1	many	TGCGCCAGCAGCTTGGGTTCCGGGACAGGGGTCTACGAGCAGTACTTC	CASSLGSGTGVYEQYF
14	TRBV18	TRBJ2-1	.	few	TGTGCCAGCTCACGAGGGGCAGGGTACAATGAGCAGTTCTTC	CASSRGAGYNEQFF
17	TRBV6-5	TRBJ1-3	TRBD1	many	TGTGCCAGCAGTTACTGGGACAGGGGAACGGCAGGAAACACCATATATTTT	CASSYWDRGTAGNTIYF
16	TRBV28	TRBJ2-7	TRBD1	many	TGTGCCAGCAGTTTTTCATTGGGACAGGGATTGTACGAGCAGTACTTC	CASSFSLGQGLYEQYF
16	TRBV7-2	TRBJ2-7	.	many	TGTGCCAGCAGCTTAGCGTTCCGGGTCGGTGCCTACGAGCAGTACTTC	CASSLAFRVGAYEQYF
16	TRBV7-2	TRBJ2-3	TRBD2	many	TGTGCCAGCAGCTTAGGTACTAGCGGGAGCACAGATACGCAGTATTTT	CASSLGTSGSTDTQYF
14	TRBV18	TRBJ2-7	TRBD2	many	TGTGCCAGCTCTCAAAGCGGGAGGTCCCCCGAGCAGTACTTC	CASSQSGRSPEQYF